This T cell receptor (beta chain) emerged from a study of cytomegalovirus exposure and HLA in healthy donors. Study-level points and caveats: A later analysis by the authors found several of the most significant clusters apparently linked to common viral pathogens. The study had only CMV serostatus as immune exposure information.

Of note for this clone: Its cognate antigen is unknown.

The PCR had 60 Vbeta and 13 Jbeta primers. The assay was immunoSEQ multiplex PCR, and TCRdb's table has in-frame clones only and misses some. The data hold around 190,000 clones, with over 70% observed a single time. Germline CDR1 SGHRS, CDR2 YFSETQ. This CDR3 has 20 amino acids. Trimming took 0 bases from V and 0 from J, leaving 25 bases between them. This TCR was recovered from a woman aged 25 to 45 in good health and CMV-seropositive. Input material: PBMCs. The chain combines TRBV5-1 with TRBJ2-7; the D gene is possibly TRBD1 (7 bases). The CDR3 DNA reads TGCGCCAGCAGCTTGGTACCAGGGGGTTTAAGCGGGCTTAGCTCCTACGAGCAGTACTTC. Encoded protein: CASSLVPGGLSGLSSYEQYF.